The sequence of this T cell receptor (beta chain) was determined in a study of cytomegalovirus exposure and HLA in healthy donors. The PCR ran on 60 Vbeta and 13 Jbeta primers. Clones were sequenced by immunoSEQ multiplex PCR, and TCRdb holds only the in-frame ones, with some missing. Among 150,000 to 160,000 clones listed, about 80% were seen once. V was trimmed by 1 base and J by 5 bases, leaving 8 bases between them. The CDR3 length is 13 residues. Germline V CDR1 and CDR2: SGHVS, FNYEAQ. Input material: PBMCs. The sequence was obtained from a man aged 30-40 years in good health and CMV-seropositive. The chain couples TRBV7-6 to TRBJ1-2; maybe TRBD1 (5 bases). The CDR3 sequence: CASSLGSGYGYTF. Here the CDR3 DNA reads TGTGCCAGCAGCTTAGGATCAGGGTATGGCTACACCTTC.